The present T cell receptor beta chain was sequenced within a study of graft-versus-host responses after intestinal transplantation. Profiling relied on immunoSEQ multiplex PCR, and the TCRdb table lists in-frame clones only, not all of them. The sample carries 15,000 or so clones, about 80% recorded once. This clone has only a few counts. Its antigen is unidentified. Trimming cost V 4 bases and J 1 base, with 10 bases left between them. The CDR3 is made up of 13 amino acids. The germline V gene encodes CDR1 GTSNPN and CDR2 SVGIG (reference sequence). Graft specimens yielded both intraepithelial and lamina propria lymphocytes. Study-wide points: Peak GvH clone levels in circulation were associated with early post-transplant HvG declines. The marrow of recipients harbored GvH clones, and ileum or blood showed some of them first.

V and J are TRBV30 and TRBJ1-1; tentatively, D is TRBD1 (5 bases). The source was ileum tissue, collected 17 days after transplant. This clonotype was obtained from a human patient who received an intestinal transplant, so some T cells may come from the graft donor. CDR3 amino acids: CAWMGRTNTEAFF. The CDR3 DNA is TGTGCCTGGATGGGGCGTACGAACACTGAAGCTTTCTTT.